This T cell receptor beta chain comes out of a study of blood T cell repertoires in COVID-19 (dated by TCRdb to between 2020 and 2021). Turning to the overall study: Samples covering the acute and convalescent phases of COVID-19 were provided by collaborators in the United States, Italy and Spain. The material from the prospective study consisted of cDNA or gDNA derived from T cells, B-cell-depleted T cells, or PBMCs. The dataset comprised deeply sampled blood TCRbeta repertoires from subjects exposed to, actively infected with, or recovered from COVID-19. A freely available public database, intended as a resource for researchers studying the immune response to SARS-CoV-2, is where the repertoires were released. The samples were drawn from the first 160 participants of the ongoing ImmuneRACE study and from 1,254 subjects provided by 6 global collaborators. The sample metadata nearly always contained a de-identified subject ID, COVID-19 status, age in years and sex. Where HLA class I and class II types were available, the types were taken from metadata supplied by the sample provider, not from assay-based typing. Findings and caveats that apply to the study as a whole: How much clinical and demographic metadata was included differed by source and by participant, and the metadata was provided uncurated.

Remarks on this clone: The antigen it recognizes is unknown. Per-base qualities were not stored, and no clone one base away is much larger.

Between the V and J ends, shortened by 0 bases and 3 bases respectively, the junction contains 15 bases. The germline V gene provides CDR1 SGHRS and CDR2 YFSETQ. The CDR3 covers 16 residues, taking in both the cysteine and the phenylalanine. CDR3 DNA is the only sequence kept; it has 48 bases, read in frame from the first base. The immunoSEQ Assay, a bias-controlled multiplex PCR, was used to amplify TCRbeta CDR3 regions from genomic DNA. Processing in the source paper ran as follows. Nucleated cell counts per sample were estimated from amplification of reference gene primers within the assay. Sequence reads were collapsed and filtered to measure the absolute abundance of every unique TCRbeta CDR3 rearrangement. For each sample, productive Simpson clonality was calculated as the square root of Simpson's diversity index across productive rearrangements. The table was pulled from immuneACCESS by TCRdb, which kept in-frame rearrangements only. Such tables lose some clones; where checked, under half of the loss comes from unresolved V genes, and the rest has no known cause. The V and J calls and clone size come from that table; D and trimming were worked out from the DNA. A total of fewer than 350,000 clones appear in this sample, around nine tenths of them only once. The leading ten clones occupy approximately 4.2% of the sample.

Each collaborating institution followed its own protocols to collect whole blood in K2EDTA tubes. For TCRbeta analysis, collaborators shipped samples in one of three forms: frozen whole blood, isolated PBMCs, or DNA extracted from either of those sample types. This sequence uses TRBV5-1 and TRBJ1-1; 6 matching bases give a weak D call of TRBD1. The sequence came from a man aged 35-49 years with acute or convalescent COVID-19. Sequencing used peripheral blood. The nucleotide sequence is TGCGCCAGCAGCTTGGAACAGGGTGGGGCAGACACTGAAGCTTTCTTT. Translated, it reads CASSLEQGGADTEAFF.